The clone carrying this T cell receptor beta chain appeared many times. Its matching antigen is unknown. These data come from a study of T-cell reconstitution after alpha-beta-depleted transplantation in children. The study, taken as a whole, reports: From newly produced T cells came most of the T-cell counts and diversity one year after transplant. For some patients, TCRbeta diversity was high at day 60 because of recipient T cells and thymic progenitors that survived.

V was cut by 4 bases and J by 3 bases, with 14 bases left in between. The CDR3 is made up of 14 amino acids. In germline, CDR1 is SGHDT, CDR2 YYEEEE. Unique molecular identifiers were incorporated into the prepared TCRbeta library. Via MiXCR, TCRdb re-called the PCR reads, giving one row per CDR3 protein. This table holds under 250,000 distinct CDR3 sequences, roughly 6.6% found once. The sequences come from PBMCs, collected before TCRalphabeta/CD19-depleted stem cell transplant. The TCR comes from a boy younger than 10 with acute lymphoblastic leukemia, due to receive a stem cell transplant. This chain uses TRBV5-6 with TRBJ2-7; D may be TRBD2 (5 bases). This chain's CDR3 is CASSEGGTFYEQYF. The CDR3 nucleotides are TGTGCCAGCAGCGAGGGCGGAACTTTCTACGAGCAGTACTTC.